Each of the 20 T cell receptor beta chains below was sequenced from the same sample in a study of T cells in tuberculosis. TCRdb keeps only in-frame clones here, not all; method: immunoSEQ multiplex PCR. The top ten hold 8% of the sample, which has around 32,000 clones, roughly 94% seen once. Sequencing was performed on PBMCs. These receptors were obtained from a donor between 10 and 29 years old with latent tuberculosis or without tuberculosis infection.

This chain connects TRBV28 to TRBJ2-1, with no clear D. Trimming took 3 bases from V and 9 from J, leaving 6 bases between them. This CDR3 is built from 11 residues. From germline, CDR1 is MDHEN and CDR2 SYDVKM. CDR3 sequence: CASSFLSEQFF. DNA for the CDR3: TGTGCCAGCAGTTTTTTGAGTGAGCAGTTCTTC. Full variable domain (missing parts from reference TRBV28 and TRBJ2-1): DVKVTQSSRYLVKRTGEKVFLECVQDMDHENMFWYRQDPGLGLRLIYFSYDVKMKEKGDIPEGYSVSREKKERFSLILESASTNQTSMYLCASSFLSEQFFGPGTRLTVL.

The CDR3 DNA is TGCAGCGTTATTGGACAGCAAGAGACCCAGTACTTC. This codes for CSVIGQQETQYF. The chain recombines TRBV29-1 with TRBJ2-5; tentative D call: TRBD1 (6 bases). V lost 5 bases and J 2 bases, leaving 9 bases between the germline ends. The CDR3 length is 12 residues. Germline V lookup: CDR1 SQVTM, CDR2 ANQGSEA.

J is TRBJ2-1 and V is TRBV9; a possible D gene is TRBD1 (6 bases). This CDR3 has 16 amino acids. Trimming removed 6 bases at V and 3 bases at J, with 19 bases between. Germline V lookup: CDR1 SGDLS, CDR2 YYNGEE. The CDR3 reads CASNSGGSRNYNEQFF. The CDR3 coding sequence is TGTGCCAGCAACAGTGGGGGCTCCCGGAACTACAATGAGCAGTTCTTC.

The CDR3 here is CASSYSSFGKGYTF. The DNA of the CDR3 is TGTGCCAGCAGTTACTCGAGTTTCGGCAAGGGGTACACCTTC. V is TRBV6-5 and J is TRBJ1-2; D is possibly TRBD1 (5 bases). Trimming cost V 0 bases and J 11 bases, with 16 bases left between them. From germline, CDR1 is MNHEY and CDR2 SVGAGI. The length of the CDR3 is 14 residues.

This clone was observed a single time. The chain recombines TRBV7-2 with TRBJ2-7; 9 bases agree with TRBD2. The CDR3 is 14 amino acids. Trimming took 5 bases from V and 4 from J; bases not matched to a gene: 6. Germline CDR1 SGHTA, CDR2 FQGNSA. CDR3 nucleotides: TGTGCCAGCAGCAAGAGCGGGAGGAAGTACGAGCAGTACTTC. It codes for CASSKSGRKYEQYF.

This chain connects TRBV29-1 to TRBJ1-2, with 7 bases identical to TRBD1. Germline values: CDR1 SQVTM, CDR2 ANQGSEA. Losses at the gene ends were 2 bases for V and 4 bases for J; bases not matched to a gene: 13. The length of the CDR3 is 16 residues. This CDR3 reads CSVELTGTALGYGYTF. CDR3 nucleotides: TGCAGCGTTGAACTGACCGGGACAGCCCTCGGCTATGGCTACACCTTC.

This chain joins TRBV7-8 and TRBJ2-7; D gene unclear. The germline gives CDR1 SGHVS, CDR2 FQNEAQ. Trimming shortened V by 6 bases and J by 2 bases, and 14 bases separated the two germline ends. The CDR3 loop spans 14 amino acids. The CDR3 sequence: CASSVRGETYEQYF. The CDR3 bases are TGTGCCAGCAGTGTCAGAGGAGAGACCTACGAGCAGTACTTC. Filled out from reference TRBV7-8 and TRBJ2-7, the complete variable domain reads GAGVSQSPRYKVAKRGQDVALRCDPISGHVSLFWYQQALGQGPEFLTYFQNEAQLDKSGLPSDRFFAERPEGSVSTLKIQRTQQEDSAVYLCASSVRGETYEQYFGPGTRLTVT.

CDR3 nucleotides: TGTGCCAGCAGCTTGGCTTTAACCTACAATGAGCAGTTCTTC. It yields the protein CASSLALTYNEQFF. The V gene is TRBV27, the J gene TRBJ2-1, with D unresolved. The V and J ends lost 6 bases and 2 bases respectively, with 11 bases between them. This CDR3 is 14 amino acids long. Germline V gene sequence: CDR1 MNHEY, CDR2 SMNVEV (reference sequence).

This sequence joins TRBV4-1 and TRBJ1-1; 7 nucleotides agree with TRBD1. Trimming at V came to 0 bases and at J to 1 base, leaving 11 bases not matched to a gene. CDR1 is MGHRA and CDR2 is YSYEKL in the germline V gene. This CDR3 is built from 18 residues. The CDR3 DNA reads as TGCGCCAGCAGCCAAGATGAGTCCAGGGGGAGGAGGAACACTGAAGCTTTCTTT. This encodes CASSQDESRGRRNTEAFF.

This clone was recorded only once. This chain links TRBV15 with TRBJ1-3, with D possibly TRBD1 on 6 matching bases. Trimming removed 5 bases from V and 4 bases from J, with 18 bases in between. From germline, CDR1 is LNHNV and CDR2 YYDKDF (reference sequence). CDR3 length equals 16 residues. The CDR3 DNA is TGTGCCACCAGCCGGGGACACCGATTGGGGGGAAACACCATATATTTT. Translating gives CATSRGHRLGGNTIYF.

The chain couples TRBV7-9 to TRBJ1-3; D remains unclear. V was clipped by 4 bases and J by 2 bases, with 24 bases between them. CDR1 and CDR2 from the germline V gene are SEHNR and FQNEAQ (reference sequence). The CDR3 totals 19 residues. The CDR3 DNA sequence: TGTGCCAGCAGCTCTTTAGAGGACTCACAGAGGTCCCCTGGAAACACCATATATTTT. It is translated as CASSSLEDSQRSPGNTIYF.

The rearrangement links TRBV6-6 to TRBJ1-5; D is perhaps TRBD1 (5 bases). The V end was cut by 10 bases, the J end by 5 bases, with 15 bases between. CDR3 length: 13 residues. In germline, CDR1 is MNHNY, CDR2 SVGAGI (reference sequence). The DNA for the CDR3 is TGTGCCACCCATAAACAGGCGGATCAGCCCCAGCATTTT. Its translation is CATHKQADQPQHF.

The chain combines TRBV6-1 with TRBJ2-1; tentative D call: TRBD2 (6 bases). The CDR3 consists of 17 residues. Trimming shortened V by 1 base and J by 8 bases, and 21 bases separated the two germline ends. CDR1 MNHNS and CDR2 SASEGT come from the germline V gene. This CDR3 is CASSEVLGLEGSDEQFF. As DNA, the CDR3 is TGTGCCAGCAGTGAAGTACTGGGACTCGAGGGTTCTGATGAGCAGTTCTTC.

This chain joins TRBV29-1 and TRBJ2-2, with D maybe TRBD2 (5 bases). V lost 6 bases to trimming and J lost 8 bases, with 10 bases between them. The germline V gene encodes CDR1 SQVTM and CDR2 ANQGSEA. This CDR3 has 11 residues. The DNA of the CDR3 is TGCAGCGTCCATAGAGGGGGGGAGCTGTTTTTT. It specifies CSVHRGGELFF.

J is TRBJ1-3 and V is TRBV5-6, with no clear D. Trimming cost V 5 bases and J 0 bases, with 9 bases left between them. CDR3 size: 14 residues. Germline V gives CDR1 SGHDT, CDR2 YYEEEE. The CDR3 loop reads CASSSWSSGNTIYF. The CDR3 DNA sequence: TGTGCCAGCAGTTCCTGGAGCTCTGGAAACACCATATATTTT. The variable domain in full, completed from reference TRBV5-6 and TRBJ1-3, reads DAGVTQSPTHLIKTRGQQVTLRCSPKSGHDTVSWYQQALGQGPQFIFQYYEEEERQRGNFPDRFSGHQFPNYSSELNVNALLLGDSALYLCASSSWSSGNTIYFGEGSWLTVV.

The CDR3 DNA reads as TGTGCCATCAGTGAACCGGGACAGGGGGCGCGTGAGCAGTACTTC. It specifies CAISEPGQGAREQYF. The chain combines TRBV10-3 with TRBJ2-7, with 12 bases matching TRBD1. The length of the CDR3 is 15 residues. Germline lookup yields CDR1 ENHRY and CDR2 SYGVKD. J lost 7 bases, V lost 3 bases, and 7 bases had no gene match.

This chain uses TRBV10-1 with TRBJ1-4; 7 bases agree with TRBD1. Germline CDR1 WNHNN, CDR2 SYGVQD (reference sequence). The CDR3 consists of 15 residues. The J segment lost 1 base and the V segment lost 7 bases, leaving 6 bases of the junction unmatched. The CDR3 region has the DNA TGCGCCAGCACCCCGACAGGGAAAACTAATGAAAAACTGTTTTTT. It is translated as CASTPTGKTNEKLFF.

In its sample, this clone was seen once. The rearrangement uses TRBV5-4 and TRBJ2-3; 7 positions agree with TRBD2. This CDR3 region has 14 residues. Trimming took 4 bases from V and 0 from J; bases not matched to a gene: 2. Per germline, CDR1 SGHNT and CDR2 YYREEE (reference sequence). Written as DNA, the CDR3 is TGTGCCAGCAGCCCTAGCGGAAGCACAGATACGCAGTATTTT. Translating gives CASSPSGSTDTQYF.

V gene TRBV28 combines with J gene TRBJ2-7; TRBD2 aligns across 7 bases. V was pared by 6 bases and J by 0 bases, with 5 bases of the junction left unmatched. Germline-derived CDR1 and CDR2 are MDHEN and SYDVKM. The CDR3 length is 14 residues. The CDR3 loop reads CASSPGLDSYEQYF. The DNA of the CDR3 is TGTGCCAGCAGCCCTGGACTAGACTCCTACGAGCAGTACTTC.

The genes are TRBV7-6 and TRBJ1-4, with 8 bases that match TRBD1. CDR1 is SGHVS, CDR2 FNYEAQ, per germline. The CDR3 covers 16 residues. Losses at the gene ends were 5 bases for V and 8 bases for J; bases not matched to a gene: 13. The CDR3 reads CASSPRWRTGWEKLFF. CDR3 nucleotide sequence: TGTGCCAGCAGCCCCCGGTGGAGGACAGGGTGGGAAAAACTGTTTTTT.